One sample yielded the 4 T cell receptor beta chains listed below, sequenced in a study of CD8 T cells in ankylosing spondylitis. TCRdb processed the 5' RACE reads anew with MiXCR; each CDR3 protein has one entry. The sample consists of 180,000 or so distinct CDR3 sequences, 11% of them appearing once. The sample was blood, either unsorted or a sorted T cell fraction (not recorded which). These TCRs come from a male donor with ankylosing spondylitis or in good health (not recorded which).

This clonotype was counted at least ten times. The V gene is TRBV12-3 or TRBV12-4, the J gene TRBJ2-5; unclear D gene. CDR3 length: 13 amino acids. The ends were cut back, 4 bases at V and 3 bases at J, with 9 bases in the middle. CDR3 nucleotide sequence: TGTGCCAGCAGTTGGGTACAGAAAGAGACCCAGTACTTC. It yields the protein CASSWVQKETQYF.

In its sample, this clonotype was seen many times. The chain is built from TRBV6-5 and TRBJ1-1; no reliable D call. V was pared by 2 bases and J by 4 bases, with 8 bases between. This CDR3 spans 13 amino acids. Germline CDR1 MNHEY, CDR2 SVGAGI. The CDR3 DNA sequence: TGTGCCAGCAGTTACCCCGGCGGCACTGAAGCTTTCTTT. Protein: CASSYPGGTEAFF.

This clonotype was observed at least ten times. CDR3 loop: CASSYGGGTYEQYF. CDR3 nucleotide sequence: TGTGCCAGCAGTTACGGGGGAGGAACCTACGAGCAGTACTTC. The V and J genes are TRBV6-5 and TRBJ2-7; D perhaps matches TRBD2 (6 bases). Germline CDR1 reads MNHEY; CDR2 reads SVGAGI. V shed 2 bases and J shed 2 bases, with 10 bases lying between them. The CDR3 is made up of 14 amino acids.

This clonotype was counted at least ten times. The DNA for the CDR3 is TGTGCCAGCAGTAAAGGACAGAGCACTGAAGCTTTCTTT. Its translation is CASSKGQSTEAFF. The gene calls are TRBV6-1 and TRBJ1-1; D may be TRBD1 (6 bases). The CDR3 is made up of 13 amino acids. The V and J ends lost 5 bases and 4 bases respectively, with 11 bases between them. The germline CDR1 and CDR2 sequences are MNHNS and SASEGT.